This record covers a single TCR beta chain. These data belong to a study of cytomegalovirus exposure and HLA in healthy donors. Germline assignment: CDR1 SGHTA and CDR2 FQGNSA. This CDR3 contains 12 residues. V gave up 6 bases and J gave up 5 bases, with 10 bases separating them. Primers: 60 Vbeta forward and 13 Jbeta reverse. The protocol was immunoSEQ multiplex PCR, while the TCRdb copy is restricted to in-frame clones and leaves out a portion. The table includes approximately 120,000 clones, about 78% detected once. The chain has TRBV7-2 and TRBJ2-5; D unresolved. This clonotype originated in a middle-aged woman in good health and CMV-seropositive. The sample comprised PBMCs. CDR3 sequence: CASSPVRETQYF. In DNA form, the CDR3 reads TGTGCCAGCAGTCCCGTTCGGGAGACCCAGTACTTC.